This T cell receptor (beta chain) was retrieved from a study of cytomegalovirus exposure and HLA in healthy donors. It was with 60 Vbeta and 13 Jbeta primers that the PCR ran. Profiling relied on immunoSEQ multiplex PCR, and the TCRdb table lists in-frame clones only, not all of them. Of 150,000 to 200,000 clones listed, around 78% are singletons. V dropped 6 bases and J dropped 5 bases, with 19 bases sitting between them. Germline CDR1 and CDR2: MNHEY and SMNVEV (reference sequence). The CDR3 is made up of 15 amino acids. This sequence was found in a man aged 35-49 years in good health and CMV-seronegative. Sequencing was carried out using PBMCs. This chain joins TRBV27 and TRBJ2-5; D is possibly TRBD2 (6 bases). CDR3 sequence (DNA): TGTGCCAGCAGCTACGGGAGTTTGGGGCGGGAGACCCAGTACTTC. The encoded protein is CASSYGSLGRETQYF.